This record concerns one T cell receptor beta chain sequence. Its target is not known. V lost 7 bases to trimming and J lost 4 bases, with 13 bases between them. From germline, CDR1 is SGHTA and CDR2 FQGNSA. CDR3 length: 14 residues. Included in the TCR beta cDNA libraries were unique molecular identifiers. There were about 0.85 to 10 million T cells, and about half a million cDNA molecules came from them. MiXCR was run by TCRdb on the PCR reads, yielding one entry per CDR3 protein. The repertoire includes fewer than 850,000 distinct CDR3 sequences, 30% of them detected once, and approximately 0.55% sits in the top ten. This sample was included in a study of post-analysis software for immune sequencing data. General observations from the study: Five or six TRBV segments, TRBV5-6, TRBV5-1 and TRBV20-1 among them, were found more frequent in patients than controls. The normalized Chao1 diversity of multiple sclerosis patients was significantly lower than that of controls.

Specimen: blood. This chain connects TRBV7-2 to TRBJ1-4, with no clear D. The TCR was taken from a girl aged 5-17 years with multiple sclerosis. The CDR3 protein is CASTRGPFNEKLFF. CDR3 nucleotides: TGTGCCAGCACTAGAGGGCCCTTTAATGAAAAACTGTTTTTT.